These T cell receptor beta chains were read from a single sample in a study of identical twins. One entry per CDR3 protein results from TCRdb running MiXCR on the 5' RACE reads. The table has roughly 700,000 distinct CDR3 sequences, over 8.5% seen once. The same sample was also studied in work on yellow fever vaccine responses in identical twins.

The sequenced sample was PBMCs. The source is a woman aged 18-29 years in good health. Each CDR3 is given with its conserved first and last residue. D genes are given only for firm matches. Size is stated for part of the rows, as once, few or many counts, or as a class when the clone is expanded.

j_call clone_size d_call v_call cdr3_nt cdr3_aa
TRBJ2-7 few TRBD1 TRBV7-9 TGTGCCAGCAGCCGCTCGACAGGGACGCCCTACGAGCAGTACTTC CASSRSTGTPYEQYF
TRBJ2-1 many - TRBV5-5 TGTGCCAGCACCTCCTTCCTATTCGAGCAGTTCTTC CASTSFLFEQFF
TRBJ1-1 few TRBD1 TRBV7-9 TGTGCCAGCAGCGACCCGAGACAGGGAGCGTCTGAAGCTTTCTTT CASSDPRQGASEAFF
TRBJ1-2 many - TRBV3-1 TGTGCCAGCAGCGCCGGACAGACCTATGGCTACACCTTC CASSAGQTYGYTF
TRBJ2-7 many TRBD2 TRBV5-1 TGCGCCAGCAGCCAACCCCGAGAACTAGCGGTTCCCTACGAGCAGTACTTC CASSQPRELAVPYEQYF
TRBJ2-2 - - TRBV6-5 TGTGCCAGCAGTTACTCGCAAGGAAACACCGGGGAGCTGTTTTTT CASSYSQGNTGELFF
TRBJ2-7 - - TRBV4-3 TGCGCCAGCAGCCAAGACCAGGGGAGATACGAGCAGTACTTC CASSQDQGRYEQYF
TRBJ2-3 - - TRBV3-1 TGTGCCAGCAGCCAAGATCGGCCAGGTGTGGATACGCAGTATTTT CASSQDRPGVDTQYF
TRBJ2-2 - - TRBV4-3 TGCGCCAGCAGCCTAAACCCGGCCACCGGGGAGCTGTTTTTT CASSLNPATGELFF
TRBJ2-1 - - TRBV27 TGTGCCAGCAGTTTGTCCGGGAGAGGCTCCTACAATGTGCAGTTCTTC CASSLSGRGSYNVQFF
TRBJ2-1 few - TRBV6-5 TGTGCCAGCAGTTCCTTGGGAGGACAGGCCTGGAGTGAGCAGTTCTTC CASSSLGGQAWSEQFF
TRBJ2-1 few - TRBV9 TGTGCCAGCAGCACCCAGTACAATGAGCAGTTCTTC CASSTQYNEQFF
TRBJ2-5 few - TRBV7-9 TGTGCCAGCAGCCGAAGCCCGGGGAGTGGGGAGACCCAGTACTTC CASSRSPGSGETQYF
TRBJ2-7 few TRBD1 TRBV20-1 TGCAGTGCTAACCCCCGACAGGGACCCTCCTACGAGCAGTACTTC CSANPRQGPSYEQYF
TRBJ1-2 many - TRBV29-1 TGCAGCGTAGACCGAGGGAATGGCTACACCTTC CSVDRGNGYTF
TRBJ1-2 - - TRBV10-3 TGTGCCATCAGTGTGGAGAAACGCTATGGCTACACCTTC CAISVEKRYGYTF
TRBJ1-1 many TRBD1 TRBV2 TGTGCCAGCAGTGAGGGGACAGTGATCTTCGGAGCTTTCTTT CASSEGTVIFGAFF
TRBJ1-1 - - TRBV7-2 TGTGCCAGCAGCCCCCGCATGACTGAAGCTTTCTTT CASSPRMTEAFF
TRBJ2-2 many - TRBV4-2 TGTGCCAGCAGGAATAGCCGGAACACCGGGGAGCTGTTTTTT CASRNSRNTGELFF
TRBJ2-1 many TRBD2 TRBV5-1 TGCGCCAGCAGCCTGACTAGCGGGAGTTGGAATGAGCAGTTCTTC CASSLTSGSWNEQFF
TRBJ2-1 - - TRBV2 TGTGCCAGCAAGGATACCCCCGTCTACAATGAGCAGTTCTTC CASKDTPVYNEQFF
TRBJ2-5 few - TRBV3-1 TGTGCCAGCAGCCAAGATTTTCAGGAGGAGACCCAGTACTTC CASSQDFQEETQYF